One and the same sample provided the 28 T cell receptor beta chains below, sequenced in a study of blood T cell repertoires in COVID-19. TCRdb's copy holds only in-frame clones and misses some; the assay was immunoSEQ multiplex PCR. The sample includes more than 300,000 clones, 91% seen only once; the top ten take roughly 3.5%. The specimen sequenced was peripheral blood. The receptor set was obtained from a woman aged 18-29 years who had recovered from COVID-19.

The chain has TRBV27 and TRBJ2-3; 9 positions agree with TRBD1. V lost 3 bases, J lost 1 base, and 8 bases stayed unmatched. CDR3 size: 17 residues. Germline CDR1 and CDR2: MNHEY and SMNVEV (reference sequence). The CDR3 loop reads CASSFQLNRGRTDTQYF. The CDR3 bases are TGTGCCAGCAGTTTCCAACTCAACAGGGGGCGCACAGATACGCAGTATTTT.

The rearrangement uses TRBV27 and TRBJ1-4, with TRBD1 as a possible D gene (5 bases). The CDR3 consists of 15 residues. The V end lost 5 bases, the J end lost 3 bases, and 13 bases lay between the germline ends. CDR1 and CDR2 (germline): MNHEY, SMNVEV (reference sequence). CDR3 DNA: TGTGCCAGCAGTGCAGGGAGGAGAGCTAATGAAAAACTGTTTTTT. It translates to CASSAGRRANEKLFF. Using reference TRBV27 and TRBJ1-4 for the parts outside the CDR3, the full variable domain is EAQVTQNPRYLITVTGKKLTVTCSQNMNHEYMSWYRQDPGLGLRQIYYSMNVEVTDKGDVPEGYKVSRKEKRNFPLILESPSPNQTSLYFCASSAGRRANEKLFFGSGTQLSVL.

This clone came up once. The genes are TRBV5-5 and TRBJ2-3; 8 bases are a match to TRBD2. Germline V lookup: CDR1 SGHKS, CDR2 YYEKEE (reference sequence). This CDR3 contains 15 residues. V was pared by 2 bases and J by 6 bases, with 8 bases of the junction left unmatched. CDR3 nucleotides: TGTGCCAGCAGCTTTACTGGCGGGGGGATGGATACGCAGTATTTT. Translated, it gives CASSFTGGGMDTQYF.

This rearrangement joins TRBV27 to TRBJ1-6, with TRBD1 matching over 7 bases. This CDR3 contains 15 residues. The V and J ends lost 2 bases and 5 bases, in that order; junction bases with no gene match: 3. The V gene's germline CDR1 is MNHEY and CDR2 SMNVEV (reference sequence). The CDR3 DNA reads TGTGCCAGCAGTTTAGGACAGGTCAATAATTCACCCCTCCACTTT. Amino acids: CASSLGQVNNSPLHF.

The chain carries TRBV2 and TRBJ2-7, with 11 bases that match TRBD2. The CDR3 is 14 amino acids. With 6 bases clipped from V and 3 bases from J, the junction kept 4 bases outside the gene matches. The germline V gene encodes CDR1 SNHLY and CDR2 FYNNEI. CDR3 in DNA: TGTGCCAGCAGGGGGACTAGCGGAGGCTACGAGCAGTACGTC. This translates into CASRGTSGGYEQYV.

This clone appeared once. This chain's CDR3 is CAWSVLSPKPEAFF. CDR3 sequence (DNA): TGTGCCTGGAGTGTACTATCCCCGAAGCCTGAAGCTTTCTTT. This sequence joins TRBV30 and TRBJ1-1; no clear D gene. With 0 bases removed from V and 6 bases from J, the gap between germline ends came to 14 bases. Germline CDR1 reads GTSNPN; CDR2 reads SVGIG (reference sequence). The CDR3 runs 14 residues.

The genes are TRBV19 and TRBJ1-1; a possible D gene is TRBD1 (5 bases). This CDR3 is 14 amino acids long. V dropped 7 bases and J dropped 3 bases, with 15 bases sitting between them. Germline V gives CDR1 LNHDA, CDR2 SQIVND (reference sequence). CDR3 sequence: CASIPQGLYTEAFF. CDR3 in DNA: TGTGCCAGTATCCCCCAGGGCCTCTACACTGAAGCTTTCTTT.

In this sample, this clone turned up a few times. The chain joins TRBV5-4 to TRBJ2-5; a weak D match, TRBD2 (7 bases). V dropped 1 base and J dropped 5 bases, with 15 bases sitting between them. CDR1 is SGHNT and CDR2 is YYREEE in the germline V gene (reference sequence). CDR3 length: 15 residues. The CDR3 bases are TGTGCCAGCAGCTTGTATCGGGGGGCCGCGGAGACCCAGTACTTC. Translation gives CASSLYRGAAETQYF.

V usage is TRBV18 and J usage is TRBJ1-1, with a tentative D call TRBD1 (5 bases). Trimming shortened V by 5 bases and J by 5 bases, and 15 bases separated the two germline ends. CDR1 is KGHSH, CDR2 LQKENI, per germline. The CDR3 extends over 14 amino acids. The CDR3 DNA reads TGTGCCAGCTCAGCAGGGTATGTGGGAACTGAAGCTTTCTTT. This translates into CASSAGYVGTEAFF.

This sequence joins TRBV2 and TRBJ2-1, with 8 nucleotides matching TRBD1. The germline gives CDR1 SNHLY, CDR2 FYNNEI. Germline trimming cut 4 bases from V and 6 bases from J; bases unmatched to any gene: 5. This CDR3 has 14 amino acids. This CDR3 is CASSVSQGANEQFF. The CDR3 bases are TGTGCCAGCAGTGTTAGCCAGGGGGCCAATGAGCAGTTCTTC.

The chain carries TRBV7-2 and TRBJ2-5, with D possibly TRBD2 on 6 matching bases. The CDR3 runs 14 residues. Germline CDR1 reads SGHTA; CDR2 reads FQGNSA. V lost 5 bases, J lost 3 bases, and 13 bases lay in between. CDR3 protein: CASSGGLTKETQYF. The CDR3 DNA reads as TGTGCCAGCAGCGGGGGACTGACCAAAGAGACCCAGTACTTC.

The chain employs TRBV21-1 and TRBJ2-5; TRBD2 was called by the table and not checked on the DNA. TRBV21-1 corresponds to a pseudogene. The CDR3 spans 14 residues. CDR3 amino acids: CASSRRLAEETQYF. CDR3 bases: TGTGCCAGCAGTCGTCGACTAGCGGAAGAGACCCAGTACTTC.

The chain uses TRBV29-1 and TRBJ1-1; D may be TRBD1 (6 bases). Germline V CDR1 and CDR2: SQVTM, ANQGSEA. The CDR3 contains 13 residues. V dropped 1 base and J dropped 10 bases, with 16 bases sitting between them. DNA of the CDR3: TGCAGCGTTGAAGCCCGCCCACCGACAGGAGCTTTCTTT. It translates to CSVEARPPTGAFF.

This clone was seen only a few times. The V and J genes are TRBV30 and TRBJ1-4; 7 bases line up with TRBD1. The CDR3 covers 16 residues. Per germline, CDR1 GTSNPN and CDR2 SVGIG (reference sequence). Trimming at V came to 5 bases and at J to 8 bases, leaving 17 bases not matched to a gene. The CDR3 DNA follows: TGTGCCTGGTCCCCCCCGACAGGGTGGAGTGACGAAAAACTGTTTTTT. Its protein is CAWSPPTGWSDEKLFF.

The V call is TRBV11-3, the J call TRBJ2-1, with 9 bases that match TRBD1. The CDR3 contains 15 residues. V shed 4 bases, J shed 7 bases, and the junction held 8 bases outside the gene matches. Germline V gene data show CDR1 as SGHNT and CDR2 as YENEEA. For the CDR3, the DNA is TGTGCCAGCAGCTCGGACAGGGGTTCTTGGAATGAGCAGTTCTTC. Its translation is CASSSDRGSWNEQFF.

The chain combines TRBV19 with TRBJ2-2; 7 nucleotides match TRBD1. The trim removed 5 bases at V and 7 bases at J, leaving 10 bases unmatched. There are 15 residues in the CDR3. The germline V gene has CDR1 LNHDA and CDR2 SQIVND (reference sequence). The CDR3 reads CASSFSLTGNGELFF. Written as DNA, the CDR3 is TGTGCCAGTAGTTTTTCACTGACAGGGAACGGGGAGCTGTTTTTT.

This chain connects TRBV3-1 (or the pseudogene TRBV3-2) to TRBJ1-1; 9 bases agree with TRBD1. CDR1 and CDR2 from the germline V gene are LGHDT and YNNKEL (reference sequence). This CDR3 spans 14 amino acids. The V and J ends lost 4 bases and 5 bases, in that order; junction bases with no gene match: 5. CDR3 DNA: TGTGCCAGCAGCCCCGGGACAGGGATGACTGAAGCTTTCTTT. Translating gives CASSPGTGMTEAFF.

J is TRBJ1-2 and V is TRBV12-3 or TRBV12-4; D might be TRBD1 (5 bases). Deletions cut 5 bases from V and 7 bases from J, with 8 bases between. The length of the CDR3 is 11 residues. The CDR3 loop reads CASSQGFGYTF. In DNA form, the CDR3 reads TGTGCCAGCAGTCAGGGTTTTGGCTACACCTTC.

The chain has TRBV7-2 and TRBJ2-5; 7 bases align to TRBD1. The CDR3 is 15 amino acids. Trimming cost V 4 bases and J 1 base; bases outside gene matches: 6. The germline gives CDR1 SGHTA, CDR2 FQGNSA. In DNA, the CDR3 is TGTGCCAGCAGCTCGAGACAGGGTTTCCAAGAGACCCAGTACTTC. It encodes CASSSRQGFQETQYF.

This chain joins TRBV7-2 and TRBJ1-1, with unresolved D. Between the trimmed V and J ends, which lost 1 base and 0 bases, there was a span of 15 bases. Germline lookup yields CDR1 SGHTA and CDR2 FQGNSA. The CDR3 covers 17 residues. The CDR3 loop is CASSLEEAGLLNTEAFF. The CDR3, as DNA: TGTGCCAGCAGCTTAGAAGAAGCCGGTTTGTTGAACACTGAAGCTTTCTTT.

Only a few counts were recorded for this clone. The chain has TRBV7-2 and TRBJ2-1; the match to TRBD2 covers 11 bases. CDR1 SGHTA and CDR2 FQGNSA come from the germline V gene. V shed 5 bases, J shed 6 bases, and the junction held 6 bases outside the gene matches. The length of the CDR3 is 15 residues. As DNA, the CDR3 is TGTGCCAGCAGCGTTAGCGGGAGGGCCTCCAATGAGCAGTTCTTC. It encodes CASSVSGRASNEQFF.

The gene calls are TRBV5-1 and TRBJ1-2, with TRBD1 as a possible D gene (6 bases). V lost 4 bases, J lost 7 bases, and 17 bases lay in between. Per the germline V gene, CDR1 is SGHRS and CDR2 is YFSETQ. The CDR3 sequence is 14 residues long. CDR3 amino acids: CASSGKAGAAGYTF. The CDR3 nucleotides are TGCGCCAGCAGCGGGAAAGCAGGGGCAGCTGGCTACACCTTC.

The rearrangement links TRBV10-3 to TRBJ1-1, with D maybe TRBD1 (5 bases). Germline V gene data show CDR1 as ENHRY and CDR2 as SYGVKD. This CDR3 spans 12 amino acids. The V end was cut by 5 bases, the J end by 10 bases, with 14 bases between. As DNA, the CDR3 is TGTGCCATCAGTAAGGGAGGGACGGGAGCTTTCTTT. This gives the protein CAISKGGTGAFF.

The sample holds a few counts of this clone. The chain couples TRBV11-3 to TRBJ1-1; unclear D gene. With 1 base removed from V and 1 base from J, the gap between germline ends came to 7 bases. This CDR3 spans 14 amino acids. Germline CDR1 is SGHNT and CDR2 is YENEEA. CDR3: CASSLASGNTEAFF. The CDR3 bases are TGTGCCAGCAGCTTAGCGTCCGGGAACACTGAAGCTTTCTTT.

The J gene is TRBJ2-2, the V gene TRBV5-6, with 10 bases fitting TRBD2. With V trimmed by 1 base and J by 4 bases, 4 bases remained unmatched. The CDR3 is 16 amino acids. CDR1 and CDR2 (germline): SGHDT, YYEEEE. CDR3 DNA: TGTGCCAGCAGCTTGAAACTAGCGGGAATCACCGGGGAGCTGTTTTTT. It codes for CASSLKLAGITGELFF.

The chain has TRBV6-6 and TRBJ1-1; D perhaps matches TRBD1 (6 bases). CDR3 length: 15 residues. Trimming took off 7 bases at V and 11 bases at J, with 26 bases between the two ends. CDR1 and CDR2 from the germline V gene are MNHNY and SVGAGI (reference sequence). CDR3 loop: CASTILPVAGDGAFF. The CDR3 nucleotides read TGTGCCAGCACCATACTCCCAGTGGCAGGGGACGGGGCTTTCTTT.

This chain uses TRBV9 with TRBJ1-6; 7 nucleotides match TRBD1. Germline V gene sequence: CDR1 SGDLS, CDR2 YYNGEE. The CDR3 loop spans 17 amino acids. V was pared by 0 bases and J by 7 bases, with 10 bases of the junction left unmatched. CDR3 nucleotides: TGTGCCAGCAGCGTAGACAGGGGATTTGGGGAAAATTCACCCCTCCACTTT. It specifies CASSVDRGFGENSPLHF. The entire variable domain, with the rest obtained from reference TRBV9 and TRBJ1-6, is as follows: DSGVTQTPKHLITATGQRVTLRCSPRSGDLSVYWYQQSLDQGLQFLIQYYNGEERAKGNILERFSAQQFPDLHSELNLSSLELGDSALYFCASSVDRGFGENSPLHFGNGTRLTVT.

J is TRBJ1-1 and V is TRBV5-4, with D tentatively TRBD1 (5 bases). The CDR3 sequence is 15 residues long. CDR1 SGHNT and CDR2 YYREEE come from the germline V gene (reference sequence). V dropped 1 base and J dropped 0 bases, with 10 bases sitting between them. CDR3 amino acids: CASSLNGGLNTEAFF. CDR3 nucleotide sequence: TGTGCCAGCAGCTTGAACGGGGGGTTGAACACTGAAGCTTTCTTT.